One sample yielded the 17 T cell receptor beta chains listed below, sequenced in a study of blood T cell repertoires in COVID-19. The assay was immunoSEQ multiplex PCR, and TCRdb's table has in-frame clones only and misses some. This table has 85,000 or so clones, 86% appearing once. The sequencing input was peripheral blood. These receptors were collected from a man between 50 and 59 years old with active or convalescent COVID-19.

The chain carries TRBV27 and TRBJ2-3; the match to TRBD2 covers 12 bases. CDR1 and CDR2 from the germline V gene are MNHEY and SMNVEV (reference sequence). The CDR3 is made up of 16 amino acids. V was pared by 7 bases and J by 6 bases, with 11 bases of the junction left unmatched. The CDR3 coding sequence is TGTGCCAGCACCCGACAACTAGCGGGAGGATCCGATACGCAGTATTTT. Its translation: CASTRQLAGGSDTQYF.

The chain uses TRBV9 and TRBJ2-1; 11 bases align to TRBD2. Germline CDR1 SGDLS, CDR2 YYNGEE. The CDR3 has 15 amino acids. V was pared by 3 bases and J by 5 bases, with 4 bases of the junction left unmatched. CDR3 sequence reads: CASSATSGANNEQFF. CDR3 in DNA: TGTGCCAGCAGCGCGACTAGCGGGGCGAACAATGAGCAGTTCTTC.

This chain uses TRBV18 with TRBJ2-2, with TRBD1 identical over 7 bases. The J segment lost 0 bases and the V segment lost 4 bases, leaving 2 bases of the junction unmatched. The V gene's germline CDR1 is KGHSH and CDR2 LQKENI. CDR3 size: 15 residues. For the CDR3, the DNA is TGTGCCAGCTCACTTGGACAGGCGAACACCGGGGAGCTGTTTTTT. It specifies CASSLGQANTGELFF.

This chain links TRBV4-1 with TRBJ2-4, with D perhaps TRBD1 (5 bases). Trimming shortened V by 0 bases and J by 0 bases, and 18 bases separated the two germline ends. CDR1 and CDR2 from the germline V gene are MGHRA and YSYEKL. This CDR3 contains 19 residues. The CDR3, as DNA: TGCGCCAGCAGCCAAGAAGGGGTAGGCAGAGTTTTAGCCAAAAACATTCAGTACTTC. It yields the protein CASSQEGVGRVLAKNIQYF.

This clone was detected a few times. The chain links TRBV30 to TRBJ1-1; D possibly corresponds to TRBD1 (6 bases). The germline CDR1 and CDR2 sequences are GTSNPN and SVGIG (reference sequence). The CDR3 loop spans 18 amino acids. Trimming left V 3 bases short and J 0 bases short, with 23 bases between. The CDR3 bases are TGTGCCTGGAGACCTGAGACAGGAGCGCGCCTTATGAACACTGAAGCTTTCTTT. It codes for CAWRPETGARLMNTEAFF.

This chain connects TRBV5-1 to TRBJ1-1; D ambiguous. This CDR3 is built from 12 residues. The germline gives CDR1 SGHRS, CDR2 YFSETQ. Trimming shortened V by 4 bases and J by 7 bases, and 11 bases separated the two germline ends. The CDR3 DNA follows: TGCGCCAGCAGCCAAGAACATGGTGAAGCTTTCTTT. This sequence encodes CASSQEHGEAFF.

This chain links TRBV2 with TRBJ1-2; D call uncertain. With 2 bases removed from V and 6 bases from J, the gap between germline ends came to 10 bases. This CDR3 has 13 residues. Germline CDR1 SNHLY, CDR2 FYNNEI. This CDR3 reads CASSEPGRDGYTF. The CDR3 bases are TGTGCCAGCAGTGAACCTGGTAGAGATGGCTACACCTTC.

CDR3 sequence reads: CASSSPGHSYEQYF. In DNA form, the CDR3 reads TGTGCCAGCAGCTCTCCGGGACACTCCTACGAGCAGTACTTC. V gene TRBV5-4 combines with J gene TRBJ2-7, with D possibly TRBD1 on 6 matching bases. Trimming stripped 3 bases from V and 0 bases from J, with 10 bases between. The CDR3 is 14 residues long. The V gene's germline CDR1 is SGHNT and CDR2 YYREEE (reference sequence).

The rearrangement links TRBV29-1 to TRBJ2-7, with TRBD1 matching 7 bases. Germline V CDR1 and CDR2: SQVTM, ANQGSEA. This CDR3 contains 12 residues. Trimming removed 4 bases from V and 5 bases from J; junction bases left unmatched: 5. CDR3 bases: TGCAGCGTTGTCGTGACAGGGAACGAGCAGTACTTC. This translates into CSVVVTGNEQYF.

The chain links TRBV24-1 to TRBJ2-1, with 9 bases matching TRBD1. The junction had 7 bases not matched to a gene; V was cut back by 2 bases and J by 6 bases. Per the germline V gene, CDR1 is KGHDR and CDR2 is SFDVKD. This CDR3 has 16 residues. CDR3 region: CATSDSHRGLGNEQFF. The CDR3 DNA reads as TGTGCCACCAGTGATTCCCACAGGGGGCTCGGCAATGAGCAGTTCTTC.

This chain uses TRBV29-1 with TRBJ1-3; 7 bases are a match to TRBD1. CDR1 is SQVTM, CDR2 ANQGSEA, per germline. With V trimmed by 7 bases and J by 0 bases, 6 bases remained unmatched. CDR3 length: 14 residues. CDR3 sequence (DNA): TGCAGCGCAACTACAGGGGTCTCTGGAAACACCATATATTTT. It is translated as CSATTGVSGNTIYF.

The gene calls are TRBV30 and TRBJ2-1, with 14 bases aligning to TRBD2. The CDR3 runs 13 residues. Losses at the gene ends were 5 bases for V and 12 bases for J; bases not matched to a gene: 6. From germline, CDR1 is GTSNPN and CDR2 SVGIG (reference sequence). The CDR3 sequence is CAWGLAGGLGQFF. The CDR3 bases are TGTGCCTGGGGACTAGCGGGAGGTTTAGGGCAGTTCTTC.

This clone is a singleton in its sample. The J gene is TRBJ2-7, the V gene TRBV7-2; TRBD2 might be the D (5 bases). Germline assignment: CDR1 SGHTA and CDR2 FQGNSA. Trimming pared 6 bases from V and 0 bases from J, leaving 18 bases between. CDR3 length: 16 residues. In DNA form, the CDR3 reads TGTGCCAGCAGTTACAATGGAGGTCCGAGCTCCTACGAGCAGTACTTC. This translates into CASSYNGGPSSYEQYF. The full variable domain, with the rest looked up from reference TRBV7-2 and TRBJ2-7, is GAGVSQSPSNKVTEKGKDVELRCDPISGHTALYWYRQSLGQGLEFLIYFQGNSAPDKSGLPSDRFSAERTGGSVSTLTIQRTQQEDSAVYLCASSYNGGPSSYEQYFGPGTRLTVT.

The CDR3 loop reads CASSLPPSGGAGEQYF. The CDR3 nucleotides read TGCGCCAGCAGCTTACCGCCTAGCGGGGGGGCCGGTGAGCAGTACTTC. This chain uses TRBV5-1 with TRBJ2-7, with TRBD2 identical over 12 bases. Germline lookup yields CDR1 SGHRS and CDR2 YFSETQ. CDR3 length equals 16 residues. Trimming at V came to 2 bases and at J to 7 bases, leaving 10 bases not matched to a gene.

This clone was picked up a small number of times. This chain joins TRBV12-5 and TRBJ1-2; D is undetermined. With 5 bases removed from V and 7 bases from J, the gap between germline ends came to 23 bases. From germline, CDR1 is LGHNT and CDR2 FRNRAP. The CDR3 is made up of 16 amino acids. CDR3 nucleotides: TGTGCTAGTGGTCCGCCGCGTGGAGCCCCCACCTTTGGCTACACCTTC. Its translation: CASGPPRGAPTFGYTF.

The CDR3 region is CSANNRFGYTF. The DNA for the CDR3 is TGCAGTGCTAACAACAGGTTCGGCTACACCTTC. The chain employs TRBV20-1 and TRBJ1-2; the D gene is possibly TRBD1 (5 bases). This CDR3 is 11 amino acids long. V shed 4 bases and J shed 8 bases, with 11 bases lying between them. Germline CDR1 is DFQATT and CDR2 is SNEGSKA (reference sequence).

The CDR3 region has the DNA TGCAGCGTTGAACCCGCGGACAGGGGGAGGCACGAGCAGTACTTC. Residues: CSVEPADRGRHEQYF. The V and J genes are TRBV29-1 and TRBJ2-7; TRBD1 agrees at 10 bases. Germline V CDR1 and CDR2: SQVTM, ANQGSEA. V trimming: 2 bases; J trimming: 5 bases; junction bases outside the gene matches: 9. The CDR3 covers 15 residues.